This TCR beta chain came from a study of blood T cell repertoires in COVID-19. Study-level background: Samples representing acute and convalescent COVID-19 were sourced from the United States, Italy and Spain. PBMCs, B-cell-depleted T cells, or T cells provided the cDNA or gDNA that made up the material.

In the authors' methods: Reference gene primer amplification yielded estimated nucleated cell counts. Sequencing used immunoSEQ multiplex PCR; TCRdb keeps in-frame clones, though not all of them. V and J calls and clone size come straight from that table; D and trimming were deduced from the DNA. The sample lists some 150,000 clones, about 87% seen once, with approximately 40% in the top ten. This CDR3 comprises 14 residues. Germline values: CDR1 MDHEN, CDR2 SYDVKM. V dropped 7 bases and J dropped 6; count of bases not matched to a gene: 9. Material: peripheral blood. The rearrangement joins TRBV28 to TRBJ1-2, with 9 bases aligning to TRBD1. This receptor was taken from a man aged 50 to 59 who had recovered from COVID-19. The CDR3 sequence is CASKKQGAPDGYTF. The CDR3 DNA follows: TGTGCCAGCAAAAAACAGGGGGCCCCCGATGGCTACACCTTC.